The clone carrying this T cell receptor beta chain appeared a few times. Its specificity is unknown. TCRdb recomputed calls from the 5' RACE reads with MiXCR, one row per CDR3 protein. In the table there are fewer than 800,000 distinct CDR3 sequences, roughly 6.6% of which are singletons. This record belongs to a study of identical twins. Whole-study results and caveats: Cross-sectional statistical analysis, not tracking of the same donors, underpinned the conclusions. Abundant beta clonotypes from cord blood had fewer insertions, unlike memory repertoires, which showed none.

The length of the CDR3 is 15 residues. V was pared by 6 bases and J by 2 bases, with 7 bases of the junction left unmatched. Germline assignment: CDR1 MDHEN and CDR2 SYDVKM. All donors were healthy, and all were Caucasian. These data were also reused for a study on yellow fever vaccine responses in identical twins.

The rearrangement joins TRBV28 to TRBJ1-5; 7 positions match TRBD1. Sequencing was done on a sample of PBMCs. The receptor was derived from a woman aged 18-29 years in good health. Written as DNA, the CDR3 is TGTGCCAGCAGCGGACGGGACAGAGGCAATCAGCCCCAGCATTTT. Protein sequence: CASSGRDRGNQPQHF.